This T cell receptor beta chain was recovered during a study of cytomegalovirus exposure and HLA in healthy donors. Germline V gene sequence: CDR1 SGHTA, CDR2 FQGNSA. Trimming shortened V by 8 bases and J by 0 bases, and 9 bases separated the two germline ends. The CDR3 is 13 amino acids. In the PCR, 60 Vbeta and 13 Jbeta primers were used. The protocol was immunoSEQ multiplex PCR, while the TCRdb copy is restricted to in-frame clones and leaves out a portion. The table has around 280,000 clones, about 90% seen once. The donors gave bone marrow, and they were healthy. The rearrangement joins TRBV7-2 to TRBJ2-3, with D maybe TRBD1 (6 bases). The sequenced sample was PBMCs. The source is a woman under 30 in good health and CMV-seronegative. CDR3 sequence (DNA): TGTGCCAGCGGACAGACTAGCACAGATACGCAGTATTTT. It is translated as CASGQTSTDTQYF.